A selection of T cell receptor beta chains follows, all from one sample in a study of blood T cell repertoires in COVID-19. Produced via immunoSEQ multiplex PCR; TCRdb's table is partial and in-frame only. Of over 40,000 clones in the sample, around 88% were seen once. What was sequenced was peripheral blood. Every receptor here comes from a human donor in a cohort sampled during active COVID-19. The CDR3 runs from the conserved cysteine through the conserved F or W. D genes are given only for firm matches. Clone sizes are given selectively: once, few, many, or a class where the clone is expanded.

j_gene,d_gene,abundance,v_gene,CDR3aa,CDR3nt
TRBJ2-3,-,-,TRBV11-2,CASSSLRGLVTDTQYF,TGTGCCAGCAGCTCACTAAGAGGGTTAGTCACAGATACGCAGTATTTT
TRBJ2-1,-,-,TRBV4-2,CASSLLAAIGNEQFF,TGTGCCAGCAGCCTTCTAGCCGCTATAGGTAATGAGCAGTTCTTC
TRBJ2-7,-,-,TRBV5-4,CASSVASSTYEQYF,TGTGCCAGCAGCGTGGCTAGTTCCACCTACGAGCAGTACTTC
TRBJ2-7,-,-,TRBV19,CASSIRQGGMYEQYF,TGTGCCAGTAGTATTCGACAGGGAGGAATGTACGAGCAGTACTTC
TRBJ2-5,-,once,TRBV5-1,CASSSSTALVEETQYF,TGCGCCAGCAGCTCATCGACAGCCCTGGTCGAAGAGACCCAGTACTTC
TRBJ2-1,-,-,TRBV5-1,CASRSVHEQFF,TGCGCCAGCAGATCAGTTCATGAGCAGTTCTTC
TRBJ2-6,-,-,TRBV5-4,CASSLYYQGSRANVLTF,TGTGCCAGCAGCTTGTACTATCAGGGGAGTAGGGCCAACGTCCTGACTTTC
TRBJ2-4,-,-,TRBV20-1,CSASELGVIGSKNIQYF,TGCAGTGCTAGTGAACTCGGGGTGATTGGGTCCAAAAACATTCAGTACTTC
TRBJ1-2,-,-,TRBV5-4,CASRLGQGNYGYTF,TGTGCCAGCAGATTAGGGCAGGGTAACTATGGCTACACCTTC
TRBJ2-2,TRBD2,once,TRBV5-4,CASSPRTSGGGGELFF,TGTGCCAGCAGCCCACGGACTAGCGGTGGCGGCGGGGAGCTGTTTTTT
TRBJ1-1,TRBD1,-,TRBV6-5,CASSKQGASFAEAFF,TGTGCCAGCAGTAAACAGGGGGCGAGTTTTGCTGAAGCTTTCTTT
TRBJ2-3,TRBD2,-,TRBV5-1,CASSFLTSGGATDTQYF,TGCGCCAGCAGCTTCTTAACTAGCGGGGGGGCCACAGATACGCAGTATTTT
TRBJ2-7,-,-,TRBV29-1,CSVRSGGVPYEQYF,TGCAGCGTACGCAGCGGAGGGGTTCCCTACGAGCAGTACTTC
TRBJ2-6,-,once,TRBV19,CASTTVQVRANVLTF,TGTGCCAGTACCACCGTACAAGTACGGGCCAACGTCCTGACTTTC
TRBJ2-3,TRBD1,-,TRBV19,CASSHRRADRGDTQYF,TGTGCCAGTAGTCACAGGCGGGCGGACAGGGGGGATACGCAGTATTTT
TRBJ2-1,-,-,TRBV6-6,CASRRGGTGYNEQFF,TGTGCCAGCAGACGAGGCGGGACGGGCTACAATGAGCAGTTCTTC
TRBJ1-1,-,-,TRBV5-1,CASSPEALNTEAFF,TGCGCCAGCAGCCCCGAGGCGCTGAACACTGAAGCTTTCTTT
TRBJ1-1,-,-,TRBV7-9,CASSSPGNTEAFF,TGTGCCAGCAGCTCACCAGGGAACACTGAAGCTTTCTTT
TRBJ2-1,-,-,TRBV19,CASSPPGDYEQFF,TGTGCCAGTAGTCCCCCGGGGGACTATGAGCAGTTCTTC
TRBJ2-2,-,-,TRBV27,CASSFYNGGNTGELFF,TGTGCCAGCAGTTTTTATAACGGGGGGAACACCGGGGAGCTGTTTTTT
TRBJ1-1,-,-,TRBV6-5,CASSYYMNTEAFF,TGTGCCAGCAGTTATTACATGAACACTGAAGCTTTCTTT
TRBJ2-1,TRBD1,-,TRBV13,CASSPWDRRQFF,TGTGCCAGCAGCCCCTGGGACAGGCGACAGTTCTTC
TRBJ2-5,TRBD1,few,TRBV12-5,CASAYRGLRETQYF,TGTGCTAGTGCTTACAGGGGGCTTAGAGAGACCCAGTACTTC
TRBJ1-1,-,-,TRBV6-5,CASSYGGRRDTEAFF,TGTGCCAGCAGTTACGGCGGGAGACGGGACACTGAAGCTTTCTTT
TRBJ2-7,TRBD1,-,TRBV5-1,CASSPRQGPRYEQYF,TGCGCCAGCAGCCCTAGACAGGGGCCGCGCTACGAGCAGTACTTC
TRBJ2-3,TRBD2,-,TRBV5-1,CASSLVVAGGTDTQYF,TGCGCCAGCAGCTTGGTGGTAGCGGGAGGCACAGATACGCAGTATTTT
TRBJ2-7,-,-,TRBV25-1,CASTGVGGAYEQYF,TGTGCCAGCACCGGGGTAGGAGGGGCATACGAGCAGTACTTC
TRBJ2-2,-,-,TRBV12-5,CASGLVRGASGELFF,TGTGCTAGTGGTTTGGTACGGGGGGCGAGCGGGGAGCTGTTTTTT